This T cell receptor (beta chain) is drawn from a study of OX40 agonist ivuxolimab in advanced cancers. Trimming removed 10 bases from V and 7 bases from J, with 18 bases in between. Germline V lookup: CDR1 MNHEY, CDR2 SVGAGI. CDR3 length: 13 residues. The repertoire was sequenced with immunoSEQ multiplex PCR; TCRdb's copy has only in-frame clones and lacks some. Of 65,000 to 90,000 clones detected, more than 85% appear once; the ten largest clones hold about 2%. The material was CD4+ or CD8+ T cells sorted from blood, obtained in a trial of the OX40 agonist ivuxolimab. The receptor comes from an adult with an advanced solid tumor such as melanoma, head and neck, liver or kidney cancer. This chain uses TRBV6-5 with TRBJ2-3; D ambiguous. Written as DNA, the CDR3 is TGTGCCACCGCGGTCCCGGCTGTAAATACGCAGTATTTT. Encoded protein: CATAVPAVNTQYF.